The rows below give T cell receptor beta chains drawn from one sample of a study of T-cell reconstitution after alpha-beta-depleted transplantation in children. TCRdb passed the PCR reads through MiXCR, listing each CDR3 protein once. The data hold around 200,000 distinct CDR3 sequences, with under 8.5% observed a single time. The sample here was PBMCs, mostly from graft donor cells, taken 360 days after TCRalphabeta/CD19-depleted stem cell transplant. Every receptor here comes from a male patient aged 2 to 9 who had a stem cell transplant for acute myeloid leukemia, so the T cells may come from the graft donor. CDR3s leave out the opening cysteine and the closing phenylalanine or tryptophan. A clone size is listed for some rows: how often the clone was seen (once, few, many), or a class if it is expanded.

V gene | clone size | CDR3 protein
TRBV4-3 | many | ASSQRAGTGELF
TRBV14 | - | ASSQDGPPIDEQY
TRBV24-1 | many | ATSKGGGGPLIGEQF
TRBV7-9 | few | ASSLYRERGNEQF
TRBV6-1 | once | AVGGREREKLF
TRBV4-3 | few | ASSQDPWEDNEQF
TRBV7-8 | - | ASSPIAGANNEQF
TRBV7-9 | few | ASSPSGTGRYTGELF
TRBV7-3 | - | ASSLNSPGLAGTDTQY
TRBV12-3/TRBV12-4 | many | ASTQPPGVEQY
TRBV27 | few | ASSPGQLATDTQY
TRBV20-1 | medium-sized | SARAQGNYEQY
TRBV20-1 | - | SARGAGLAGGHTDTQY
TRBV12-3/TRBV12-4 | many | ASSLARAPGSNQPQH
TRBV7-9 | - | ASSQTRGMDYEQY
TRBV6-2/TRBV6-3 | few | ASASGTSGKNEQF
TRBV25-1 | - | ASSDPAGGGNEQF
TRBV12-3/TRBV12-4 | few | ASRDREVNQPQH
TRBV20-1 | - | SARDLDRPQETQY
TRBV24-1 | - | ATSDPGPKNIQY
TRBV7-3 | many | ASSPGPNNEQF
TRBV10-3 | few | AAWDSLRNEQF
TRBV7-2 | - | ASSLALGEETQY
TRBV5-1 | many | ASSAQGQETQY
TRBV20-1 | - | SAMGGRGSADTQY
TRBV11-2 | many | ASSSGLNTEAF
TRBV4-2 | - | ASSQGGLAGDEQF
TRBV7-2 | many | ASSHRQGGYEQY
TRBV10-3 | many | AISNSNTQY
TRBV25-1 | many | ASSEWGVGPSTDTQY
TRBV29-1 | - | SVGGGGSYEQY
TRBV10-3 | many | AIRDFSYEQY
TRBV5-1 | few | ASSLAGFAYEQY
TRBV5-5 | - | ASSLLAGGGSYNEQF
TRBV7-8 | many | ASSTRQGHTGELF
TRBV7-9 | - | ASSLAIGTQWAQY
TRBV7-2 | few | ASSLISQGLTDTQY
TRBV4-1 | - | ASSQVGVSYT
TRBV3-1 | - | ASSYGDSYNEQF
TRBV12-3/TRBV12-4 | many | ASSSTGAVGF
TRBV7-9 | many | ASSLQGREETQY
TRBV5-5 | - | ASRVQGWVSETQY
TRBV29-1 | few | SVARGADTEAF
TRBV7-8 | - | ASSPEAGGDREQY
TRBV5-1 | few | ASSLEAIGSYYEQY
TRBV20-1 | - | SVHRDPYNEQF
TRBV24-1 | many | ATSDVTGELF
TRBV24-1 | - | ATSDPRLAGQQF
TRBV19 | few | ASSMEYRWRKTQY
TRBV5-1 | few | ARFQGTRRNEQF
TRBV5-4 | few | ASSRSRDISEQY
TRBV25-1 | - | ASSKLAGGGVAGELF
TRBV6-5 | many | ASSYSGTAGGYT
TRBV10-3 | many | ATRQGATDTQY
TRBV12-3/TRBV12-4 | many | ASTSSGRGSNEQF
TRBV3-1 | many | ASSQSTPGTEAF
TRBV29-1 | few | SVDRGLNTEAF
TRBV29-1 | few | SPSHRGNTEAF
TRBV6-5 | few | ASSPDRATQY
TRBV12-3/TRBV12-4 | few | ASSFGHWDWIPSYNEQF